The rows below give T cell receptor beta chains drawn from one sample of a study of shared clonotypes between healthy human individuals. This table comes from immunoSEQ multiplex PCR, and its TCRdb copy is limited to in-frame clones, with some not included. Of about 600,000 clones listed, around 78% were seen once; the top ten hold 12%. The sequenced sample was PBMCs. The receptors stem from a woman between 40 and 50 years old in good health. Some clones in this sample may be carry-over from other donors' samples. The CDR3 runs from the conserved cysteine through the conserved F or W.

TRBV2	TRBJ2-1	CASSPTGGGGKEFF
TRBV28	TRBJ2-3	CASRRQGTDTQYF
TRBV27	TRBJ2-2	CASRASGELFF
TRBV7-9	TRBJ1-1	CASSYDPQANTEAFF
TRBV29-1	TRBJ2-1	CSVGKSGRAVQFF
TRBV19	TRBJ2-6	CASSMRGLPSGANVLTF
TRBV6-5	TRBJ1-4	CASSYGWGDNEKLFF
TRBV28	TRBJ1-2	CASRRTDYGYTF
TRBV4-2	TRBJ2-7	CASSQEWARGTVRGLQF
TRBV5-1	TRBJ2-6	CASSLGGRGGANVLTF
TRBV7-8	TRBJ2-6	CASTLGVSGANVLTF
TRBV19	TRBJ2-2	CASSMFLGSGELFF
TRBV27	TRBJ2-7	CASSQGTAFSYEQYF
TRBV19	TRBJ2-7	CASSIDPGGPYEQYF
TRBV25-1	TRBJ2-2	CASSVSGWAGELFF
TRBV5-1	TRBJ1-6	CASSGTTGSNSPLHF
TRBV29-1	TRBJ2-7	CSVDDRVGEQYF
TRBV6-1	TRBJ1-2	CASSMEKRQGYGYTF
TRBV7-9	TRBJ2-3	CASSPSGATDTQYF
TRBV5-1	TRBJ2-2	CASSPLAGEITGELFF
TRBV7-2	TRBJ2-7	CASSPHLETYEQYF
TRBV5-4	TRBJ1-1	CASSWVNTEAFF
TRBV19	TRBJ2-7	CASSIGRSTYEQYF
TRBV11-2	TRBJ1-1	CASSSHVWEGGNTEAFF
TRBV30	TRBJ2-2	CAWKRDTLNTGELFF
TRBV12-5	TRBJ2-1	CASASYNEQFF
TRBV10-3	TRBJ2-1	CAISESGRARYEQFF
TRBV18	TRBJ1-1	CASSLGVGGYTEAFF
TRBV5-4	TRBJ2-5	CASSLKREGRETQYF
TRBV25-1	TRBJ1-2	CASRRDGVNYGYTF
TRBV7-9	TRBJ2-1	CASTLAGDGTLEQFF
TRBV30	TRBJ1-4	CAWSQGAGEKLFF
TRBV6-4	TRBJ1-4	CASRHGQGGTNEKLFF
TRBV19	TRBJ2-1	CASSGRIHEQFF
TRBV6-1	TRBJ2-1	CASDRDRGPYEQFF
TRBV19	TRBJ1-1	CASSSPGQGNTEAFF